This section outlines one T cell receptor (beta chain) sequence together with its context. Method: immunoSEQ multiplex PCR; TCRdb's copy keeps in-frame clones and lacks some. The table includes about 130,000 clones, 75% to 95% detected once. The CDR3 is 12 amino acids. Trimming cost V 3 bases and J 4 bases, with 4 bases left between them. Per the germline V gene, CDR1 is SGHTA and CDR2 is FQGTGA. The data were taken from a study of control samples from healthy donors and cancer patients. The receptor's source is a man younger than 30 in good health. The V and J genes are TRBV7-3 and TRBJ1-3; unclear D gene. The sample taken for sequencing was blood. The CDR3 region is CASSLRGNTIYF. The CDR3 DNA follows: TGTGCCAGCAGCTTGAGAGGAAACACCATATATTTT. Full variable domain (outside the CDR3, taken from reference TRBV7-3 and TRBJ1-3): GAGVSQTPSNKVTEKGKYVELRCDPISGHTALYWYRQSLGQGPEFLIYFQGTGAADDSGLPNDRFFAVRPEGSVSTLKIQRTERGDSAVYLCASSLRGNTIYFGEGSWLTVV.